The clone carrying this T cell receptor (beta chain) is a singleton in its sample. This entry comes from a study of OX40 agonist ivuxolimab in advanced cancers. Across the whole study: It was ivuxolimab, an agonistic anti-OX40 (CD134) antibody, that patients were treated with. The group had a mean age of roughly 65 years, ranged from 23 to 79, and was 80% to 90% male. Eligibility rules accepted prior anti-PD-1, anti-PD-L1 or anti-CTLA-4 therapy, and 40% had some.

Method: immunoSEQ multiplex PCR; TCRdb's copy keeps in-frame clones and lacks some. This sample has tens of thousands of clones, with about 90% found just once. This CDR3 spans 19 amino acids. Germline CDR1 and CDR2: SGHAT and FQNNGV. Unmatched junction bases numbered 10, after V lost 5 bases and J lost 2 bases. The genes are TRBV11-2 and TRBJ2-1; 15 bases agree with TRBD2. The source was CD4+ or CD8+ T cells sorted from blood, collected in a trial of the OX40 agonist ivuxolimab. This receptor was obtained from an adult with an advanced solid tumor such as melanoma, head and neck, liver or kidney cancer. For the CDR3, the DNA is TGTGCCAGCAGCCCCCGGACTAGCGGGGGGGTCGGGACCTACAATGAGCAGTTCTTC. As protein: CASSPRTSGGVGTYNEQFF.